One T cell receptor beta chain is described in this entry. The antigen remains unidentified. These data are taken from a study of T cells in Graves' hyperthyroidism and ophthalmopathy. Whole-study results and caveats: Stable hyperthyroidism was told apart from ophthalmopathy by a model built on 13 V-J features. Most expanded thyroid clonotypes above 0.001 also appeared in blood.

From RNA transcripts, TCR beta CDR3 regions were amplified. TCR CDR3 underwent first-round RT-PCR with the HTBI primer set. TCRdb reprocessed the multiplex PCR reads via MiXCR and lists one record per CDR3 protein. The sample contains about 350,000 distinct CDR3 sequences, approximately 15% of which appear only once. Per germline, CDR1 DFQATT and CDR2 SNEGSKA (reference sequence). J gave up 12 bases and V 0 bases, and 17 bases lay outside the gene matches. CDR3 length equals 16 residues. The study defined stable Graves' hyperthyroidism as no ophthalmopathy progression within 18 months. Newly diagnosed hyperthyroidism, duration under 2 months, in patients aged 18 to 65.

Source material: blood. The receptor was derived from a woman younger than 45 with Graves' hyperthyroidism. The genes are TRBV20-1 and TRBJ2-5; 9 nucleotides align to TRBD1. For the CDR3, the DNA is TGCAGTGCTAGAGACCTAACAGGGGGCCAACCCCTTGCGGAGTACTTC. Protein: CSARDLTGGQPLAEYF.